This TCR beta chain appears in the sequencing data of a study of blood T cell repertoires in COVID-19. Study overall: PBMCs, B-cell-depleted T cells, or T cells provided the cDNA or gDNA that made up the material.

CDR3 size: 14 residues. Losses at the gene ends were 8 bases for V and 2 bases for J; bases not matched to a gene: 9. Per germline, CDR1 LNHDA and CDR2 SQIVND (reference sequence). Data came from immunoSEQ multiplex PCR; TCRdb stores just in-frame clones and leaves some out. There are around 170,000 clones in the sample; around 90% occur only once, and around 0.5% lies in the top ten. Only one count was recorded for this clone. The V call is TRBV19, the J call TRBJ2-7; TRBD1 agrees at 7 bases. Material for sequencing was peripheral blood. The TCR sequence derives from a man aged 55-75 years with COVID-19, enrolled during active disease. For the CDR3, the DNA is TGTGCCAGTGGATCTCCGGGACAGACCTACGAGCAGTACTTC. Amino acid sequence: CASGSPGQTYEQYF.